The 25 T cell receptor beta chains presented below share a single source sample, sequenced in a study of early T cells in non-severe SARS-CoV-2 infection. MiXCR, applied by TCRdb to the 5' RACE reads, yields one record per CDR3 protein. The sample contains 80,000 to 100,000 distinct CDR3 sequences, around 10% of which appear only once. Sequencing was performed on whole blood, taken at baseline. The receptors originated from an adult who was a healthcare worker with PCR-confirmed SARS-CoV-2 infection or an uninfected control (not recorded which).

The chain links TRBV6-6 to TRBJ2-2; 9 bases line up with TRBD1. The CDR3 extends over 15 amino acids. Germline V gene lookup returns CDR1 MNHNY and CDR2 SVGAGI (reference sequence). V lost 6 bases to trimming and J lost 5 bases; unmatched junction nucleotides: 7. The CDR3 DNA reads TGTGCCAGCAGCCTACAGGGGGCGAGGACCGGGGAGCTGTTTTTT. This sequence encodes CASSLQGARTGELFF.

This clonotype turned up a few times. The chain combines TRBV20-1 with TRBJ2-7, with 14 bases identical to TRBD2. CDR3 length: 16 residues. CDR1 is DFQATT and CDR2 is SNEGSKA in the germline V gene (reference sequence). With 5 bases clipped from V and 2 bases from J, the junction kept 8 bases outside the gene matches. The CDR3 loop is CSASRTSGGQPYEQYF. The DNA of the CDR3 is TGCAGTGCTTCTCGGACTAGCGGGGGGCAACCCTACGAGCAGTACTTC.

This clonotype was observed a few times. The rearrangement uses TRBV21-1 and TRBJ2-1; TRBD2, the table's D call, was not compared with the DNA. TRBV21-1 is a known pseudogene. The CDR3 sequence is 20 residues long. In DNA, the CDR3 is TGTGCCAGCAGCAAAGAAGCCCTAGCGGGGGACCTTACCTCCTACAATGAGCAGTTCTTC. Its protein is CASSKEALAGDLTSYNEQFF.

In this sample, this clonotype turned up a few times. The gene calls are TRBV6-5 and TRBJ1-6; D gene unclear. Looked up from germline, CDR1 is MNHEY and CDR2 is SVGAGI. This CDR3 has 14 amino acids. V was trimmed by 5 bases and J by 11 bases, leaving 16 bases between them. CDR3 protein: CASSGSPPNAPLHF. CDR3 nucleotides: TGTGCCAGCAGTGGAAGCCCACCGAATGCACCCCTCCACTTT.

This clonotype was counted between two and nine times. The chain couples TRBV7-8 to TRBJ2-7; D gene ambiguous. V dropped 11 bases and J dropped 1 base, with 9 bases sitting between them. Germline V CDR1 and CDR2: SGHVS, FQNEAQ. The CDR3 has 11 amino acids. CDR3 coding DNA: TGTGCCTCCGGACCGTCCTACGAGCAGTACTTC. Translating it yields CASGPSYEQYF. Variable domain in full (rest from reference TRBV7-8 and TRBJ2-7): GAGVSQSPRYKVAKRGQDVALRCDPISGHVSLFWYQQALGQGPEFLTYFQNEAQLDKSGLPSDRFFAERPEGSVSTLKIQRTQQEDSAVYLCASGPSYEQYFGPGTRLTVT.

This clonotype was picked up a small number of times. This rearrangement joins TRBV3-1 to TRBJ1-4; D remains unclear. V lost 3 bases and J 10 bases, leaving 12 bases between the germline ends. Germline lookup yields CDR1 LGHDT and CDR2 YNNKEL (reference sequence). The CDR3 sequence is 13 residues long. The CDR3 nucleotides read TGTGCCAGCAGCCAGGACGGACCGGGAAAACTGTTTTTT. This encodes CASSQDGPGKLFF.

CDR3 protein: CASSLGDRGSEQYF. Here the CDR3 DNA reads TGTGCCAGCAGTTTAGGGGACAGGGGAAGCGAGCAGTACTTC. The chain carries TRBV28 and TRBJ2-7; 10 bases map to TRBD1. The germline gives CDR1 MDHEN, CDR2 SYDVKM. The V segment lost 2 bases and the J segment 6 bases; nucleotides outside the gene matches: 4. The CDR3 consists of 14 residues.

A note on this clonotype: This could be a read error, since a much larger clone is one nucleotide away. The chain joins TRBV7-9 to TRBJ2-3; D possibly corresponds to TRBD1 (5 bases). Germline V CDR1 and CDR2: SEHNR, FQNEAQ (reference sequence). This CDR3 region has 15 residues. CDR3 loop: CVSSRDSDSTDTQYF. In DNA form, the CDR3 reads TGTGTCAGCAGCCGCGACAGCGATAGCACAGATACGCAGTATTTT.

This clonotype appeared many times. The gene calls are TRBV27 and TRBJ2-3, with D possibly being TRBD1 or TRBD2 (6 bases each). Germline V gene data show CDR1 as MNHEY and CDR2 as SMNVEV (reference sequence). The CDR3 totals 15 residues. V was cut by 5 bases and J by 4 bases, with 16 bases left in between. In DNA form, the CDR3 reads TGTGCCAGCAGTCCTATCTCTGGGGGGCCAGATACGCAGTATTTT. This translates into CASSPISGGPDTQYF.

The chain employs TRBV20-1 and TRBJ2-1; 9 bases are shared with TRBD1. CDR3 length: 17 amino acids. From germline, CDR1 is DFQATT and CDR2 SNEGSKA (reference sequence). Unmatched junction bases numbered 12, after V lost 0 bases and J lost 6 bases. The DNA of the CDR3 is TGCAGTGCTAGAGACCTCAATACAGGGGGCGCGGGCAATGAGCAGTTCTTC. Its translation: CSARDLNTGGAGNEQFF.

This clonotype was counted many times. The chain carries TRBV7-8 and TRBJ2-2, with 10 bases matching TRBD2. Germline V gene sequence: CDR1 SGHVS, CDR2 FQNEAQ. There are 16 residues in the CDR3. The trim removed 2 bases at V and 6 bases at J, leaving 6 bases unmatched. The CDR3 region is CASSLLTSGLPGELFF. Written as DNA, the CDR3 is TGTGCCAGCAGCTTATTGACTAGCGGGTTGCCCGGGGAGCTGTTTTTT.

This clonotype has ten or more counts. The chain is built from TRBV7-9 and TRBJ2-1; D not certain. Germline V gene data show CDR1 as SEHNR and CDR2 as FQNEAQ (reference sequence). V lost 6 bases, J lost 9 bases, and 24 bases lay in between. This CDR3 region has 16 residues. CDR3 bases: TGTGCCAGCAGTAGCTTATCAGGACGCGTTAACGGTGAGCAGTTCTTC. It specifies CASSSLSGRVNGEQFF.

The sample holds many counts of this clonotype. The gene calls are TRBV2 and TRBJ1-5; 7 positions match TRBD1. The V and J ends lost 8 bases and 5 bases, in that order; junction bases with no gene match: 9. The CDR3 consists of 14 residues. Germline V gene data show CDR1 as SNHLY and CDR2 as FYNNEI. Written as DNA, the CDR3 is TGTGCCAGCGGTATGACAGGGCGAGATCAGCCCCAGCATTTT. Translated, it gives CASGMTGRDQPQHF. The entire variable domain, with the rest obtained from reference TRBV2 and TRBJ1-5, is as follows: EPEVTQTPSHQVTQMGQEVILRCVPISNHLYFYWYRQILGQKVEFLVSFYNNEISEKSEIFDDQFSVERPDGSNFTLKIRSTKLEDSAMYFCASGMTGRDQPQHFGDGTRLSIL.

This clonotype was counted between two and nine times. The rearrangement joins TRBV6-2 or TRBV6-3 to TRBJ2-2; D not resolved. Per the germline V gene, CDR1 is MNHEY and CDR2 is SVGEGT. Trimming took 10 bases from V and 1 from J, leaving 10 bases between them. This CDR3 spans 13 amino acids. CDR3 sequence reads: CATANRNTGELFF. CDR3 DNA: TGTGCCACCGCGAACAGGAACACCGGGGAGCTGTTTTTT.

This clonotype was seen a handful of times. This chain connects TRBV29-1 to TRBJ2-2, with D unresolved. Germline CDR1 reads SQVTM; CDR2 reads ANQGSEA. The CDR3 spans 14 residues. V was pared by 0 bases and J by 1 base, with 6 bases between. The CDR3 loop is CSVEDHGNTGELFF. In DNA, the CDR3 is TGCAGCGTTGAAGATCACGGGAACACCGGGGAGCTGTTTTTT.

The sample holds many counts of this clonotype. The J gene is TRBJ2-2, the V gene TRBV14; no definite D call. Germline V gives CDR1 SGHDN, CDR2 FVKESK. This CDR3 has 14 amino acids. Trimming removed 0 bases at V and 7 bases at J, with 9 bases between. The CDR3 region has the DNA TGTGCCAGCAGCCAAGATTTCACCCGCGGGGAGCTGTTTTTT. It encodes CASSQDFTRGELFF.

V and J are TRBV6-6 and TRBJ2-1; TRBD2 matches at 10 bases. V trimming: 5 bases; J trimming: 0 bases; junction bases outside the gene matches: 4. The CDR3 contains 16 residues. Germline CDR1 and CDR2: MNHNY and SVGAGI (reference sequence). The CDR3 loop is CASSGASGSSYNEQFF. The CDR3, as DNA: TGTGCCAGCAGTGGGGCTAGCGGGAGCTCCTACAATGAGCAGTTCTTC.

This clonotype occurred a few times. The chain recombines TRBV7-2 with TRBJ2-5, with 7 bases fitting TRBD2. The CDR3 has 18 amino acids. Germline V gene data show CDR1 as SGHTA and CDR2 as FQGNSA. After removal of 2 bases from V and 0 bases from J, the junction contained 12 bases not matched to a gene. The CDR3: CASSLIGDYSLYQETQYF. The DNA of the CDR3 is TGTGCCAGCAGCTTAATTGGGGACTACTCTTTGTACCAAGAGACCCAGTACTTC.

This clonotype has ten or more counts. The CDR3 here is CASSINGGYTF. DNA of the CDR3: TGTGCCAGTAGTATTAACGGAGGCTACACCTTC. The gene calls are TRBV19 and TRBJ1-2; no clear D gene. Looked up from germline, CDR1 is LNHDA and CDR2 is SQIVND (reference sequence). The CDR3 runs to 11 residues. V lost 3 bases to trimming and J lost 8 bases, with 7 bases between them.

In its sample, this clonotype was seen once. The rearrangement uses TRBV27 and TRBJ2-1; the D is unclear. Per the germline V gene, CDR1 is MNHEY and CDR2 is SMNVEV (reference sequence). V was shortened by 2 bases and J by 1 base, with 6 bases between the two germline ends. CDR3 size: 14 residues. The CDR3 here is CASSLDESYNEQFF. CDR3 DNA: TGTGCCAGCAGTTTAGACGAGTCCTACAATGAGCAGTTCTTC.

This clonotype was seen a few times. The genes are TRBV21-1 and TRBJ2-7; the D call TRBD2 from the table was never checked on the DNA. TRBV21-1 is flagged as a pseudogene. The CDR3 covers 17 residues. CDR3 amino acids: CASSKAALLAGAFEQYF. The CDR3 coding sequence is TGTGCCAGCAGCAAAGCGGCGCTACTAGCGGGAGCTTTCGAGCAGTACTTC.

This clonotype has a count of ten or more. The CDR3 region is CASSWNGGNTGELFF. DNA of the CDR3: TGCGCCAGCAGCTGGAATGGAGGCAACACCGGGGAGCTGTTTTTT. The rearrangement uses TRBV5-1 and TRBJ2-2; D possibly corresponds to TRBD2 (5 bases). This CDR3 region has 15 residues. V lost 3 bases to trimming and J lost 2 bases, with 11 bases between them. Germline V gene data show CDR1 as SGHRS and CDR2 as YFSETQ.

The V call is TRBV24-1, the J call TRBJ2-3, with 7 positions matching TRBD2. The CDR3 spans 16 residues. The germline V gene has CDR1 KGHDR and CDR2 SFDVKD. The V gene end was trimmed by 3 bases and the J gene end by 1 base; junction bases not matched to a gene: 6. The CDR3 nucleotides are TGTGCCACCAGTGATGGCACTACTAGCGGCACAGATACGCAGTATTTT. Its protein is CATSDGTTSGTDTQYF.

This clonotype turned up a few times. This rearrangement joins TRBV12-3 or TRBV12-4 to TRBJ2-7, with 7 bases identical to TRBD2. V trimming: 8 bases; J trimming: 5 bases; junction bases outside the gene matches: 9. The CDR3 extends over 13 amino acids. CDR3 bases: TGTGCCAGCGGAGTAGCGGGTTTTCACGAGCAGTACTTC. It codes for CASGVAGFHEQYF.

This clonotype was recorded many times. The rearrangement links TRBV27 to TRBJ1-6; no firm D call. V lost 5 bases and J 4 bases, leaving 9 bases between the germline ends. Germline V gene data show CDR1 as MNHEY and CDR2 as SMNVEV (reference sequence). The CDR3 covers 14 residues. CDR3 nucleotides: TGTGCCAGCAGTCCACGCCCGTATAATTCACCCCTCCACTTT. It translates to CASSPRPYNSPLHF.